This T cell receptor (beta chain) stems from a study of blood T cell repertoires in COVID-19. Overall study: Nucleic acid was either cDNA or gDNA, and it came from T cells, B-cell-depleted T cells, or PBMCs.

This clone was counted between two and nine times. Original data processing: Reference gene primer amplification yielded estimated nucleated cell counts. TCRdb's copy holds only in-frame clones and misses some; the assay was immunoSEQ multiplex PCR. That table supplies the V and J calls and clone size; D and trimming were determined from the DNA. The sample carries 200,000 to 300,000 clones, roughly 86% recorded once. Sequenced sample: peripheral blood. The clonotype comes from an elderly man with acute or convalescent COVID-19.

Here the CDR3 reads CASSGTLNTEAFF. In DNA form, the CDR3 reads TGTGCCAGTAGTGGGACACTGAACACTGAAGCTTTCTTT. The chain joins TRBV19 to TRBJ1-1, with D possibly being TRBD1 (6 bases). Per germline, CDR1 LNHDA and CDR2 SQIVND (reference sequence). CDR3 length: 13 residues. V was clipped by 5 bases and J by 0 bases, with 7 bases between them.